This TCR beta chain was sequenced in a study of blood T cell repertoires in COVID-19 (dated by TCRdb to between 2020 and 2021). For the study in its entirety: Samples from collaborators originated in the United States, Italy and Spain and spanned both the acute and convalescent phases of COVID-19. HLA class I and class II types, where available, came from metadata supplied by the sample provider rather than from assay-based typing. The prospective study material was composed of cDNA or gDNA derived from T cells, B-cell-depleted T cells, or PBMCs. Nearly every sample came with metadata listing a de-identified subject ID, COVID-19 status, age in years and sex. The samples were drawn from two sources: the first 160 participants of the ongoing ImmuneRACE study, and 950 to 1,500 subjects contributed by 6 global collaborators. A freely available public database, intended as a resource for researchers studying the immune response to SARS-CoV-2, is where the repertoires were released. The dataset comprised deeply sampled blood TCRbeta repertoires from subjects exposed to, actively infected with, or recovered from COVID-19.

Sequences SGHRS (CDR1) and YFSETQ (CDR2) are obtained from the germline V gene. Clipping removes 4 bases from V and 1 base from J, with 6 as the unmatched junction base count. From the cysteine through the phenylalanine, the CDR3 covers 15 amino acids. Only CDR3 DNA is held: 45 bases, read in frame from base 1. Each collaborating institution followed its own protocols to collect whole blood in K2EDTA tubes. For TCRbeta analysis, collaborators shipped samples as frozen whole blood, isolated PBMCs, or DNA extracted from either of those sample types. Overall results and qualifications from the work: The quantity of clinical and demographic metadata differed by source and by participant and was supplied without curation.

TCRbeta CDR3 regions were amplified from genomic DNA using the immunoSEQ Assay, a bias-controlled multiplex PCR. Per the source publication's procedure: The number of nucleated cells in each sample was estimated from the amplification of reference gene primers within the assay. To quantify the absolute abundance of each unique TCRbeta CDR3 rearrangement, sequence reads were collapsed and filtered. For each sample, productive Simpson clonality was calculated as the square root of Simpson's diversity index over productive rearrangements. The immuneACCESS repertoire file appears here via TCRdb, limited to in-frame rearrangements. These files lack a portion of the clones; in checked studies, under half of the deficit traces to unresolved V genes, and the cause of the others is not known. That table furnishes V, J and clone size, whereas the DNA furnished D and trimming. Counted in this sample were about 160,000 clones; about 80% of them appeared once. Over 20% of the sample is in the top ten clones.

Comments on this clone: No antigen is known for it. No much larger clone exists at a distance of one base, and base qualities are not known.

The sequence links TRBV5-1 to TRBJ2-7, and TRBD2 aligns with 9 junction nucleotides. Sequencing was done on a sample of peripheral blood. The sequence was collected from a woman aged 80 or over with acute or convalescent COVID-19. Here is the DNA: TGCGCCAGCAGCCTTCTGGCGGGAGGGTCCTACGAGCAGTACTTC. Translation gives CASSLLAGGSYEQYF.